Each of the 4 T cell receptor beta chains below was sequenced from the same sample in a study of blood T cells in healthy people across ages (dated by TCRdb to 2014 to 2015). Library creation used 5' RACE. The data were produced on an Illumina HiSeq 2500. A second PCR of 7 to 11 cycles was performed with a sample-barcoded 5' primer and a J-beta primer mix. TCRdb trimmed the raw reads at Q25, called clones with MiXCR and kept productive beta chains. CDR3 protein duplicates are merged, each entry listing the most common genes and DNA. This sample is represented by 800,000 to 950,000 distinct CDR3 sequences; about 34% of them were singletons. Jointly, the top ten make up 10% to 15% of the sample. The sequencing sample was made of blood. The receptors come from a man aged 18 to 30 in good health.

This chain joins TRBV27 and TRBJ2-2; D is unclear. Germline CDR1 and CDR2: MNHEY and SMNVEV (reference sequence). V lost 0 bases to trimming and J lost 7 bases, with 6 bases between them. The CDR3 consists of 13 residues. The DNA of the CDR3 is TGTGCCAGCAGTTTATCGTTGAGCGGGGAGCTGTTTTTT. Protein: CASSLSLSGELFF.

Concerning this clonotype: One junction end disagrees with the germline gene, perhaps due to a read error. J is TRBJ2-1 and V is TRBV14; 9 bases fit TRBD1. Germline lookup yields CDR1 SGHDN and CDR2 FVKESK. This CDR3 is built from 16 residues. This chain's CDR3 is CASGQDRGTRYNEQFF. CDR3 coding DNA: TGTGCCAGCGGCCAAGACAGGGGGACCCGGTACAATGAGCAGTTCTTC.

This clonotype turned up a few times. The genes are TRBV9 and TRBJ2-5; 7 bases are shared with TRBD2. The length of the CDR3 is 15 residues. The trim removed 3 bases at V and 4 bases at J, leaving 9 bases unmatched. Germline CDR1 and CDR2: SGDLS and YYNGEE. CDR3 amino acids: CASSEASGSRETQYF. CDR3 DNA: TGTGCCAGCAGCGAAGCTAGCGGTTCAAGAGAGACCCAGTACTTC.

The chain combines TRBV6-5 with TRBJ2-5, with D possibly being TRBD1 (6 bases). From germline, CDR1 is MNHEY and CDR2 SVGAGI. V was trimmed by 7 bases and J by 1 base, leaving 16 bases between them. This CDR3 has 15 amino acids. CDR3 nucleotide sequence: TGTGCCAGCACCCACTGGGGGCAGGCCCAAGAGACCCAGTACTTC. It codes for CASTHWGQAQETQYF.